These T cell receptor beta chains were read from a single sample in a study of blood T cell repertoires in COVID-19. Sequencing was performed with immunoSEQ multiplex PCR; in TCRdb, only in-frame clones are kept and a portion is missing. The table has some 58,000 clones, 88% seen once. The source material was peripheral blood. These receptors all stem from a human donor in a cohort sampled during active COVID-19. Each CDR3 is given with its conserved first and last residue. A D gene is named only where the DNA matches it firmly. Where a row states a size, it is once, few, many or the class of an expanded clone; other rows omit it.

abundance,d_gene,v_gene,j_gene,CDR3aa,CDR3nt
-,-,TRBV5-6,TRBJ1-1,CASSQGSEAFF,TGTGCCAGCAGTCAGGGGTCTGAAGCTTTCTTT
-,-,TRBV15,TRBJ1-3,CATSRAIGGTGNTIYF,TGTGCCACCAGCAGAGCCATTGGAGGGACTGGAAACACCATATATTTT
-,-,TRBV7-8,TRBJ2-1,CASSLGPGINNEQFF,TGTGCCAGCAGCTTAGGGCCGGGTATCAACAATGAGCAGTTCTTC
-,TRBD1,TRBV5-5,TRBJ2-2,CASSEQGEKAGELFF,TGTGCCAGCAGCGAACAGGGGGAGAAGGCCGGGGAGCTGTTTTTT
-,-,TRBV19,TRBJ2-1,CASSASPNEQFF,TGTGCCAGTAGTGCTAGCCCTAATGAGCAGTTCTTC
-,-,TRBV7-9,TRBJ1-6,CASSLGDNLHF,TGTGCCAGCAGCTTAGGGGACAACCTCCACTTT
-,TRBD1,TRBV19,TRBJ1-2,CASSIEGRGIQGYTF,TGTGCCAGTAGTATAGAGGGCAGGGGGATTCAAGGCTACACCTTC
-,TRBD2,TRBV18,TRBJ2-1,CASSPSAGVTYNEQFF,TGTGCCAGCTCACCCTCAGCGGGAGTTACGTACAATGAGCAGTTCTTC
-,-,TRBV19,TRBJ2-3,CASTPRGADTQYF,TGTGCCAGTACTCCTAGGGGCGCAGATACGCAGTATTTT
-,-,TRBV27,TRBJ1-1,CASSLNRVNTEAFF,TGTGCCAGCAGTTTAAACAGAGTGAACACTGAAGCTTTCTTT
-,TRBD2,TRBV19,TRBJ2-2,CASWTSGNSGELFF,TGTGCCAGTTGGACTAGCGGGAATTCCGGGGAGCTGTTTTTT
-,-,TRBV19,TRBJ2-1,CASSSVGFLATEQFF,TGTGCCAGTAGTTCAGTGGGCTTTCTTGCGACTGAGCAGTTCTTC
-,-,TRBV19,TRBJ2-7,CASSIIIGGSYEQYF,TGTGCCAGTAGTATAATTATCGGGGGAAGCTACGAGCAGTACTTC
few,-,TRBV3-1/TRBV3-2,TRBJ1-2,CASSRTANYGYTF,TGTGCCAGCAGCAGGACAGCTAACTATGGCTACACCTTC
-,-,TRBV6-5,TRBJ1-1,CASSRGDRTEAFF,TGTGCCAGCAGTCGCGGGGACCGCACTGAAGCTTTCTTT
-,-,TRBV9,TRBJ2-2,CASSVEGTGELFF,TGTGCCAGCAGCGTAGAGGGGACCGGGGAGCTGTTTTTT
-,TRBD1,TRBV4-2,TRBJ1-3,CASSRDRVGNTIYF,TGTGCCAGCAGCCGCGACAGGGTTGGAAACACCATATATTTT
few,-,TRBV12-3/TRBV12-4,TRBJ1-5,CASTFGGQPQHF,TGTGCCAGCACTTTCGGGGGGCAGCCCCAGCATTTT
-,-,TRBV12-3/TRBV12-4,TRBJ1-2,CASSGTGGVGYTF,TGTGCCAGCAGCGGGACTGGCGGAGTGGGCTACACCTTC
-,-,TRBV29-1,TRBJ2-3,CSPKVLATDTQYF,TGCAGCCCAAAGGTGCTAGCTACAGATACGCAGTATTTT
-,-,TRBV12-5,TRBJ2-1,CASGQPRGQFF,TGTGCTAGTGGACAACCTCGAGGGCAGTTCTTC
-,-,TRBV7-8,TRBJ1-2,CASSLASLHTF,TGTGCCAGCAGCTTAGCGTCACTTCACACCTTC
-,TRBD2,TRBV18,TRBJ2-3,CASSPPGLAGAVQYF,TGTGCCAGCTCACCACCGGGACTAGCGGGGGCTGTGCAGTATTTT
-,-,TRBV5-1,TRBJ2-1,CASSPLQGPGYNEQFF,TGCGCCAGCAGCCCCTTACAGGGCCCCGGGTACAATGAGCAGTTCTTC
-,TRBD1,TRBV28,TRBJ2-3,CASSRGQGTDTQYF,TGTGCCAGCAGTCGAGGACAGGGCACAGATACGCAGTATTTT